These 23 T cell receptor beta chains were sequenced from one sample in a study of blood T cell repertoires in COVID-19. TCRdb's table, derived via immunoSEQ multiplex PCR, lists solely in-frame clones and lacks some. The table has more than 200,000 clones, roughly 80% seen once; the top ten hold around 9.3%. The sequenced material came from peripheral blood. The receptors come from an elderly woman with acute or convalescent COVID-19.

J is TRBJ1-5 and V is TRBV6-5, with D perhaps matching TRBD1 (5 bases). The CDR3 is made up of 12 amino acids. V lost 9 bases and J 4 bases, leaving 10 bases between the germline ends. Germline loops: CDR1 MNHEY, CDR2 SVGAGI. This CDR3 is CASGGGNQPQHF. CDR3 coding DNA: TGTGCCAGTGGGGGAGGGAATCAGCCCCAGCATTTT.

V and J are TRBV3-1 (or the pseudogene TRBV3-2) and TRBJ1-6; D gene ambiguous. Germline V lookup: CDR1 LGHDT, CDR2 YNNKEL (reference sequence). The CDR3 runs to 15 residues. V was pared by 1 base and J by 10 bases, with 14 bases between. The CDR3 is CASSQGGGLRSPLHF. Written as DNA, the CDR3 is TGTGCCAGCAGCCAAGGAGGAGGATTGAGATCACCCCTCCACTTT.

The genes are TRBV7-9 and TRBJ1-2; 7 nucleotides agree with TRBD1. The V and J ends lost 7 bases and 7 bases, in that order; junction bases with no gene match: 18. This CDR3 is 16 amino acids long. Germline assignment: CDR1 SEHNR and CDR2 FQNEAQ (reference sequence). CDR3 loop: CASINLGQAIAVGYTF. The CDR3 DNA is TGTGCCAGCATCAACCTCGGACAGGCTATAGCTGTTGGCTACACCTTC.

The DNA for the CDR3 is TGTGCCAGTAGTATTTCCGGGGTCGTTGCTGAAGCTTTCTTT. Its protein is CASSISGVVAEAFF. This chain joins TRBV19 and TRBJ1-1; D gene unclear. This CDR3 is 14 amino acids long. Germline V lookup: CDR1 LNHDA, CDR2 SQIVND (reference sequence). The V and J ends lost 3 bases and 6 bases respectively, with 14 bases between them.

This clone was detected once. V usage is TRBV4-2 and J usage is TRBJ2-1, with D perhaps matching TRBD2 (5 bases). V was trimmed by 0 bases and J by 0 bases, leaving 6 bases between them. The CDR3 has 15 residues. The germline V gene encodes CDR1 LGHNA and CDR2 YNFKEQ. The CDR3 loop is CASSQDGDSYNEQFF. In DNA form, the CDR3 reads TGTGCCAGCAGCCAAGACGGGGACTCCTACAATGAGCAGTTCTTC.

The chain links TRBV29-1 to TRBJ2-7; 10 nucleotides match TRBD1. With 7 bases clipped from V and 3 bases from J, the junction kept 3 bases outside the gene matches. This CDR3 region has 12 residues. The germline V gene has CDR1 SQVTM and CDR2 ANQGSEA. The chain's CDR3 is CSAGTGDYEQYF. CDR3 nucleotide sequence: TGCAGCGCAGGGACAGGGGACTACGAGCAGTACTTC.

This clone was detected only a few times. The chain couples TRBV30 to TRBJ1-2; perhaps TRBD1 as D (6 bases). V gave up 0 bases and J gave up 8 bases, with 7 bases separating them. The CDR3 has 11 residues. Germline V gene data show CDR1 as GTSNPN and CDR2 as SVGIG (reference sequence). CDR3 loop: CAWSVGQGYTF. CDR3 in DNA: TGTGCCTGGAGTGTAGGACAGGGCTACACCTTC.

This clone was picked up a small number of times. The rearrangement links TRBV30 to TRBJ1-6, with D hard to call. Germline CDR1 GTSNPN, CDR2 SVGIG (reference sequence). The CDR3 has 14 residues. V gave up 4 bases and J gave up 7 bases, with 14 bases separating them. CDR3 bases: TGTGCCTGGACCCTTGGGCAGCCGAATTCACCCCTCCACTTT. As protein: CAWTLGQPNSPLHF.

J is TRBJ2-2 and V is TRBV24-1; tentatively, D is TRBD1 (5 bases). The CDR3 is 13 amino acids. The V gene lost 7 bases and the J gene lost 2 bases, with 7 bases spanning the gap. Germline-derived CDR1 and CDR2 are KGHDR and SFDVKD. The DNA of the CDR3 is TGTGCCACCAGGGACACTAACACCGGGGAGCTGTTTTTT. This gives the protein CATRDTNTGELFF.

The chain couples TRBV28 to TRBJ1-5; 8 bases align to TRBD1. Germline V gives CDR1 MDHEN, CDR2 SYDVKM. The CDR3 has 18 residues. V shed 5 bases and J 0 bases; nucleotides not matched to a gene: 12. This CDR3 reads CASSLPGQDRYSNQPQHF. The CDR3 nucleotides are TGTGCCAGCAGTCTTCCGGGACAGGACCGCTATAGCAATCAGCCCCAGCATTTT.

The chain combines TRBV7-2 with TRBJ2-1; no clear D. The CDR3 runs to 17 residues. Trimming shortened V by 0 bases and J by 0 bases, and 12 bases separated the two germline ends. Germline assignment: CDR1 SGHTA and CDR2 FQGNSA. The CDR3 nucleotides read TGTGCCAGCAGCTTAGCCCAGACTGGCAGCTCCTACAATGAGCAGTTCTTC. Amino acids: CASSLAQTGSSYNEQFF.

The DNA of the CDR3 is TGTGCCAGCTCACCAGGCGAGACAGGGGGACCCTATGGCTACACCTTC. Amino acids: CASSPGETGGPYGYTF. The chain links TRBV18 to TRBJ1-2; 9 bases line up with TRBD1. Per germline, CDR1 KGHSH and CDR2 LQKENI. The length of the CDR3 is 16 residues. The junction had 8 bases not matched to a gene; V was cut back by 2 bases and J by 4 bases.

V is TRBV19 and J is TRBJ2-5; TRBD2 matches 12 bases. This CDR3 contains 20 residues. CDR1 is LNHDA and CDR2 is SQIVND in the germline V gene (reference sequence). Trimming removed 1 base from V and 5 bases from J; junction bases left unmatched: 17. CDR3 region: CASSIGLFRLAGGPWETQYF. CDR3 DNA: TGTGCCAGTAGTATAGGGTTGTTTCGGCTAGCGGGAGGGCCTTGGGAGACCCAGTACTTC.

CDR3 region: CASSAVLTGVFTEAFF. The DNA for the CDR3 is TGTGCCAGCAGTGCAGTCTTGACAGGGGTGTTCACTGAAGCTTTCTTT. V and J are TRBV6-1 and TRBJ1-1; 8 nucleotides line up with TRBD1. The trim removed 4 bases at V and 4 bases at J, leaving 11 bases unmatched. Germline loops: CDR1 MNHNS, CDR2 SASEGT. This CDR3 is 16 amino acids long.

The chain joins TRBV4-2 to TRBJ2-1; 12 bases are a match to TRBD2. The V gene's germline CDR1 is LGHNA and CDR2 YNFKEQ. The CDR3 contains 16 residues. The J segment lost 4 bases and the V segment lost 0 bases, leaving 1 base of the junction unmatched. The CDR3 nucleotides are TGTGCCAGCAGCCAAGAGACTAGCGGGGGTTACAATGAGCAGTTCTTC. Encoded protein: CASSQETSGGYNEQFF.

In its sample, this clone was seen once. V is TRBV30 and J is TRBJ1-2, with no clear D. The CDR3 extends over 13 amino acids. The V end was cut by 0 bases, the J end by 5 bases, with 10 bases between. Germline V gene lookup returns CDR1 GTSNPN and CDR2 SVGIG (reference sequence). As DNA, the CDR3 is TGTGCCTGGAGTGTGTTTCGAGGGTATGGCTACACCTTC. Translated: CAWSVFRGYGYTF.

The rearrangement links TRBV29-1 to TRBJ2-1; 10 bases line up with TRBD2. CDR3 length: 12 amino acids. After removal of 4 bases from V and 9 bases from J, the junction contained 3 bases not matched to a gene. CDR1 is SQVTM and CDR2 is ANQGSEA in the germline V gene. Here the CDR3 DNA reads TGCAGCGTTGGCCTAGCGGGAGCTGAGCAGTTCTTC. It is translated as CSVGLAGAEQFF.

The rearrangement uses TRBV5-1 and TRBJ2-3, with 8 bases identical to TRBD2. The J segment lost 0 bases and the V segment lost 3 bases, leaving 6 bases of the junction unmatched. This CDR3 is 16 amino acids long. Germline CDR1 reads SGHRS; CDR2 reads YFSETQ. CDR3 in DNA: TGCGCCAGCAGCTCCGGTAGCGGGGTTAGCACAGATACGCAGTATTTT. Amino acid sequence: CASSSGSGVSTDTQYF.

Points on this clone: Other DNA sequences in the sample encode the same CDR3. V usage is TRBV18 and J usage is TRBJ1-1; no firm D call. V was shortened by 3 bases and J by 0 bases, with 5 bases between the two germline ends. The CDR3 is 13 residues long. CDR1 is KGHSH, CDR2 LQKENI, per germline. The CDR3 here is CASSPNMNTEAFF. DNA of the CDR3: TGTGCCAGCTCACCCAACATGAACACTGAAGCTTTCTTT.

V usage is TRBV28 and J usage is TRBJ1-1; 8 positions agree with TRBD1. After removal of 3 bases from V and 0 bases from J, the junction contained 9 bases not matched to a gene. The CDR3 sequence is 17 residues long. Germline CDR1 reads MDHEN; CDR2 reads SYDVKM. CDR3: CASSFRVTGEMNTEAFF. The DNA for the CDR3 is TGTGCCAGCAGTTTTCGGGTGACAGGGGAAATGAACACTGAAGCTTTCTTT.

This chain uses TRBV6-5 with TRBJ1-2, with 7 bases that match TRBD1. V trimming: 0 bases; J trimming: 8 bases; junction bases outside the gene matches: 9. CDR1 MNHEY and CDR2 SVGAGI come from the germline V gene. The CDR3 runs to 15 residues. The CDR3 spells CASSYSGQAWVGYTF. DNA of the CDR3: TGTGCCAGCAGTTACTCAGGACAGGCATGGGTGGGCTACACCTTC.

The chain uses TRBV28 and TRBJ1-1; TRBD1 matches at 8 bases. CDR3 size: 15 residues. J was trimmed by 0 bases and V by 3 bases; bases with no gene match: 3. Germline V gene sequence: CDR1 MDHEN, CDR2 SYDVKM. The CDR3 DNA reads as TGTGCCAGCAGTTTCCACAGGGGGGTGAACACTGAAGCTTTCTTT. Protein: CASSFHRGVNTEAFF.

This chain connects TRBV5-1 to TRBJ2-7, with 10 bases lining up with TRBD1. The germline CDR1 and CDR2 sequences are SGHRS and YFSETQ. This CDR3 is 15 amino acids long. J was trimmed by 5 bases and V by 4 bases; bases with no gene match: 9. CDR3 sequence: CASSARDRGLNEQYF. The CDR3 bases are TGCGCCAGCAGCGCCCGGGACAGGGGACTTAACGAGCAGTACTTC.